This TCR beta chain was recovered during a study of post-analysis software for immune sequencing data. Overall study results and limits: F measure showed strong co-clustering of same-batch samples. The study found significantly lower normalized Chao1 diversity in multiple sclerosis patients than in controls. Roughly 5 TRBV segments (TRBV5-6, TRBV5-1 and TRBV20-1 among them) occurred more frequently in patients than in controls.

V was cut by 4 bases and J by 4 bases, with 11 bases left in between. This CDR3 is 13 amino acids long. The germline V gene has CDR1 SGHNT and CDR2 YYREEE (reference sequence). Prepared TCR beta cDNA libraries contained unique molecular identifiers. From roughly 1 to 10 million T cells, roughly 0.5 million cDNA molecules were obtained. MiXCR, applied by TCRdb to the PCR reads, yields one record per CDR3 protein. Of roughly 410,000 distinct CDR3 sequences in the sample, about a third were seen once. Remarks on this clonotype: The antigen is unknown.

The chain couples TRBV5-4 to TRBJ1-1; a possible D gene is TRBD1 (6 bases). Sample: blood. This sequence was found in a girl between 5 and 17 years old with multiple sclerosis. The CDR3 sequence is CASSTLQGTEAFF. CDR3 sequence (DNA): TGTGCCAGCAGCACCTTACAGGGCACTGAAGCTTTCTTT.